This T cell receptor (beta chain) was observed in a study of T cell responses to AZD1222 COVID-19 vaccine. Germline V gene lookup returns CDR1 MDHEN and CDR2 SYDVKM. V was pared by 4 bases and J by 7 bases, with 10 bases between. The CDR3 extends over 13 amino acids. Regarding the study as a whole: Breadth and depth of Spike-specific TCRs rose after two AZD1222 doses.

A note on this clone: Its antigen remains unknown.

Some clones are missing from TCRdb's copy, which holds only in-frame ones; the method was immunoSEQ multiplex PCR. The sample records about 190,000 clones, 90% to 95% being singletons. The source of this sequence is an adult who received the MenACWY meningococcal vaccine as a control. This rearrangement joins TRBV28 to TRBJ2-2; D is ambiguous. The sample in question was peripheral blood, obtained 28 days after the second dose of the MenACWY control vaccine. This CDR3 reads CASSSIGHGELFF. As DNA, the CDR3 is TGTGCCAGCAGTTCAATAGGGCACGGGGAGCTGTTTTTT.